This T cell receptor beta chain is from a study of blood T cell repertoires in COVID-19. The wider study: PBMCs, B-cell-depleted T cells, or T cells provided the cDNA or gDNA that made up the material.

V was clipped by 5 bases and J by 4 bases, with 11 bases between them. The length of the CDR3 is 13 residues. Participants were aged roughly 18 to 100 years from approximately 24 US areas. Donors were grouped by their self-reported clinical history. Clones were sequenced by immunoSEQ multiplex PCR, and TCRdb holds only the in-frame ones, with some missing. This table holds 300,000 to 400,000 clones, 85% to 90% found once. The chain carries TRBV12-3 or TRBV12-4 and TRBJ1-2, with D hard to call. Sequencing was done on a sample of PBMCs or T cells enriched from blood (not recorded which). The source is a woman aged 18-29 years who had recovered from COVID-19. The CDR3 DNA reads as TGTGCCAGCAGTCCTACCCTTGGCTATGGCTACACCTTC. Translated: CASSPTLGYGYTF.